This entry concerns a single T cell receptor (beta chain). The CDR3 contains 15 residues. V lost 6 bases and J lost 0, with 12 bases in between. Germline V gene data show CDR1 as LNHNV and CDR2 as YYDKDF (reference sequence). The data were taken from a study of cytomegalovirus exposure and HLA in healthy donors. Vbeta (60) and Jbeta (13) primers were used in the PCR. The repertoire was sequenced with immunoSEQ multiplex PCR; TCRdb's copy has only in-frame clones and lacks some. The sample lists tens of thousands of clones, 70% to 90% occurring once. The receptor comes from a woman between 25 and 40 years old in good health and CMV-seronegative. V usage is TRBV15 and J usage is TRBJ2-1; weak D call: TRBD1 (5 bases). Sequencing was done on a sample of PBMCs. This CDR3 reads CATRAGQGSYNEQFF. CDR3 sequence (DNA): TGTGCCACCAGAGCAGGTCAGGGCTCCTACAATGAGCAGTTCTTC.